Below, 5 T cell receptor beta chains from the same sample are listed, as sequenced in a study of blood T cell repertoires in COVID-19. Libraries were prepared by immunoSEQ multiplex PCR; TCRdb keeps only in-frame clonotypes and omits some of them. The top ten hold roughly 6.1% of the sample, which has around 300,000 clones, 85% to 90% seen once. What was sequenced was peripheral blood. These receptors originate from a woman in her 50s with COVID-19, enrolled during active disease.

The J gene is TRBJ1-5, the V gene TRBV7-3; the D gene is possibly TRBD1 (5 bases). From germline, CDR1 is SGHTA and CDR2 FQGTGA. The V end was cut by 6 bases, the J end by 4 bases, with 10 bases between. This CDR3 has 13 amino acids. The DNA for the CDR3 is TGTGCCAGCAGTTGGGGGGAAAATCAGCCCCAGCATTTT. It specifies CASSWGENQPQHF.

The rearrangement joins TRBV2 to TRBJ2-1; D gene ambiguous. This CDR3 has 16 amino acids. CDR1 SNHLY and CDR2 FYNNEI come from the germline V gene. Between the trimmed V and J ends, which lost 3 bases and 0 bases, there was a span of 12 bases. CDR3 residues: CASSDPSKSSYNEQFF. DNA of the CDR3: TGTGCCAGCAGTGACCCCTCGAAGAGCTCCTACAATGAGCAGTTCTTC.

This CDR3 is CASSRLTSPSTDTQYF. CDR3 in DNA: TGTGCCAGCAGTCGATTGACTAGCCCAAGCACAGATACGCAGTATTTT. V and J are TRBV7-2 and TRBJ2-3, with 7 nucleotides matching TRBD2. The V gene end was trimmed by 6 bases and the J gene end by 0 bases; junction bases not matched to a gene: 9. The CDR3 loop spans 16 amino acids. Germline V gene sequence: CDR1 SGHTA, CDR2 FQGNSA.

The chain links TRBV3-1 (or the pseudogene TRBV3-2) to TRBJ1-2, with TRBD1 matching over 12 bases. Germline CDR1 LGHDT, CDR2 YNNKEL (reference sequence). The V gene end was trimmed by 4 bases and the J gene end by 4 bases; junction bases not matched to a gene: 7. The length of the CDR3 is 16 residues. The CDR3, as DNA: TGTGCCAGCAGCCCATCGGGACAGGGGGCGTTCTATGGCTACACCTTC. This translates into CASSPSGQGAFYGYTF.

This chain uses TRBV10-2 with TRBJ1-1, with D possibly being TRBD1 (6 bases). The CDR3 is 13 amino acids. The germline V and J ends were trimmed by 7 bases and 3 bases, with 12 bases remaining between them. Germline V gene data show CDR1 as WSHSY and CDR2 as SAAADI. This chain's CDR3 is CASKWGQDTEAFF. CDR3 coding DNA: TGCGCCAGCAAATGGGGGCAGGACACTGAAGCTTTCTTT.